Listed here are 13 T cell receptor beta chains from one sample, sequenced in a study of graft-versus-host responses after intestinal transplantation. Repertoires were generated with immunoSEQ multiplex PCR, while TCRdb's copy carries only in-frame clones and drops some. The data contain under 150,000 clones, about nine tenths of them seen just once; the ten biggest clones take up about 0.18%. Their antigens remain unidentified. The material sequenced was unstimulated CD4+ T cells sorted from spleen or lymph node cells, taken before intestinal transplant. These receptors originate from a human donor who received an intestinal transplant.

The CDR3, as DNA: TGTGCCAGCAGTTACTTTACGGGGAACACTGAAGCTTTCTTT. Translated, it gives CASSYFTGNTEAFF. This chain links TRBV6-5 with TRBJ1-1; no definite D call. The CDR3 has 14 amino acids. The V end lost 1 base, the J end lost 1 base, and 7 bases lay between the germline ends. In germline, CDR1 is MNHEY, CDR2 SVGAGI.

The chain recombines TRBV5-1 with TRBJ2-1; no clear D. CDR1 is SGHRS and CDR2 is YFSETQ in the germline V gene. This CDR3 contains 15 residues. Trimming removed 0 bases from V and 0 bases from J, with 7 bases in between. CDR3 sequence (DNA): TGCGCCAGCAGCTTGGGGCAGAACTCCTACAATGAGCAGTTCTTC. It yields the protein CASSLGQNSYNEQFF.

This rearrangement joins TRBV5-4 to TRBJ2-5, with D possibly being TRBD1 (6 bases). Per the germline V gene, CDR1 is SGHNT and CDR2 is YYREEE (reference sequence). The CDR3 spans 15 residues. V was cut by 1 base and J by 0 bases, with 10 bases left in between. The CDR3 coding sequence is TGTGCCAGCAGCTTGACAGGGAACTACCAAGAGACCCAGTACTTC. Encoded protein: CASSLTGNYQETQYF.

This chain uses TRBV10-1 with TRBJ2-1; D possibly corresponds to TRBD2 (5 bases). The germline CDR1 and CDR2 sequences are WNHNN and SYGVQD (reference sequence). V gave up 3 bases and J gave up 8 bases, with 14 bases separating them. The CDR3 is 14 amino acids. The CDR3 loop is CASSDRASLDEQFF. The CDR3 DNA follows: TGCGCCAGCAGTGATCGGGCTAGCCTCGATGAGCAGTTCTTC.

V is TRBV9 and J is TRBJ2-7; tentatively, D is TRBD2 (7 bases). The V gene's germline CDR1 is SGDLS and CDR2 YYNGEE. The CDR3 covers 17 residues. The germline V and J ends were trimmed by 0 bases and 3 bases, with 19 bases remaining between them. DNA for the CDR3: TGTGCCAGCAGCGTAGGGCCCCTGGGGGGGGCCAGCTACGAGCAGTACTTC. Translation: CASSVGPLGGASYEQYF.

The chain employs TRBV7-2 and TRBJ2-1, with D unclear. V lost 2 bases and J 2 bases, leaving 13 bases between the germline ends. The CDR3 covers 16 residues. Germline V lookup: CDR1 SGHTA, CDR2 FQGNSA. The CDR3 is CASSLSSSWPYNEQFF. The CDR3 nucleotides read TGTGCCAGCAGCTTATCTAGTAGTTGGCCCTACAATGAGCAGTTCTTC.

This chain links TRBV5-1 with TRBJ2-1; TRBD2 matches at 7 bases. Trimming at V came to 4 bases and at J to 9 bases, leaving 10 bases not matched to a gene. CDR3 length: 14 residues. Germline V gene sequence: CDR1 SGHRS, CDR2 YFSETQ. The CDR3 is CASSRSGNGGEQFF. The CDR3, as DNA: TGCGCCAGCAGCAGGAGCGGGAACGGTGGTGAGCAGTTCTTC.

The chain employs TRBV27 and TRBJ1-1; D is perhaps TRBD1 (5 bases). V lost 1 base, J lost 5 bases, and 11 bases lay in between. The CDR3 is made up of 14 amino acids. CDR1 is MNHEY, CDR2 SMNVEV, per germline (reference sequence). The CDR3 DNA is TGTGCCAGCAGTTTATATTCAGGGTTAACTGAAGCTTTCTTT. Protein sequence: CASSLYSGLTEAFF.

This clone was picked up one time. CDR3 sequence reads: CAISEDRVVSRAFF. CDR3 nucleotide sequence: TGTGCCATCAGTGAGGACAGGGTAGTCTCTCGAGCTTTCTTT. The chain has TRBV10-3 and TRBJ1-1; 7 bases match TRBD1. Germline assignment: CDR1 ENHRY and CDR2 SYGVKD. The V segment lost 2 bases and the J segment 10 bases; nucleotides outside the gene matches: 10. This CDR3 contains 14 residues.

The chain recombines TRBV10-1 with TRBJ2-3; 11 nucleotides line up with TRBD2. Per the germline V gene, CDR1 is WNHNN and CDR2 is SYGVQD (reference sequence). There are 15 residues in the CDR3. With V trimmed by 0 bases and J by 7 bases, 3 bases remained unmatched. CDR3 residues: CASSESGTSGHTQYF. CDR3 nucleotides: TGCGCCAGCAGTGAGTCCGGGACTAGCGGCCATACGCAGTATTTT.

The CDR3 DNA is TGTGCCAGTAGTATGGCCACAGGGTATAATTCACCCCTCCACTTT. This sequence encodes CASSMATGYNSPLHF. The J gene is TRBJ1-6, the V gene TRBV19, with D maybe TRBD1 (6 bases). The CDR3 totals 15 residues. V was clipped by 3 bases and J by 4 bases, with 10 bases between them. Germline lookup yields CDR1 LNHDA and CDR2 SQIVND (reference sequence).

The chain has TRBV15 and TRBJ2-1; TRBD2 might be the D (6 bases). This CDR3 is built from 16 residues. V lost 3 bases to trimming and J lost 0 bases, with 12 bases between them. Germline loops: CDR1 LNHNV, CDR2 YYDKDF (reference sequence). Written as DNA, the CDR3 is TGTGCCACCAGCAGGGACCTAGCGCCCTCCTACAATGAGCAGTTCTTC. Translating gives CATSRDLAPSYNEQFF.

CDR3: CAWSVHGGSLTEAFF. CDR3 DNA: TGTGCCTGGAGTGTACATGGGGGGAGTCTAACTGAAGCTTTCTTT. The chain employs TRBV30 and TRBJ1-1; TRBD1 is a possible D gene (5 bases). The CDR3 consists of 15 residues. V was pared by 0 bases and J by 5 bases, with 16 bases between. Per germline, CDR1 GTSNPN and CDR2 SVGIG (reference sequence). The full variable domain, rest sourced from reference TRBV30 and TRBJ1-1, is SQTIHQWPATLVQPVGSPLSLECTVEGTSNPNLYWYRQAAGRGLQLLFYSVGIGQISSEVPQNLSASRPQDRQFILSSKKLLLSDSGFYLCAWSVHGGSLTEAFFGQGTRLTVV.